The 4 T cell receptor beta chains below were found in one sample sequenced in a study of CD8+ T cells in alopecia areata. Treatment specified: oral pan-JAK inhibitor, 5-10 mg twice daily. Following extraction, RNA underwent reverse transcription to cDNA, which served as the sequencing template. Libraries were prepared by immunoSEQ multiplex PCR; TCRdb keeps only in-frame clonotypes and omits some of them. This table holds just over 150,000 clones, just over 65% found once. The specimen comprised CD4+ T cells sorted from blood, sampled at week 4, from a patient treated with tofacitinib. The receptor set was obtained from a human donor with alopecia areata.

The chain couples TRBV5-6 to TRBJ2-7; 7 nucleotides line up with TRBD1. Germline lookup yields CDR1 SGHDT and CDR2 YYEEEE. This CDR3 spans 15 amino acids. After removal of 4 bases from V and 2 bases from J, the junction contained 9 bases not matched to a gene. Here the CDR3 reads CASSQPATGTYEQYF. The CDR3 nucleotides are TGTGCCAGCAGCCAACCCGCGACAGGGACCTACGAGCAGTACTTC.

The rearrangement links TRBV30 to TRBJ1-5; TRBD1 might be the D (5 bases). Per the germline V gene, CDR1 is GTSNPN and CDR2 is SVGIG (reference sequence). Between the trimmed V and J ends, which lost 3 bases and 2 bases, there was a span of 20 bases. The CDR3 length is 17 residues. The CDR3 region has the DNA TGTGCCTGGAGCCTACGTGGGATTCGAGGGGGCAATCAGCCCCAGCATTTT. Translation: CAWSLRGIRGGNQPQHF.

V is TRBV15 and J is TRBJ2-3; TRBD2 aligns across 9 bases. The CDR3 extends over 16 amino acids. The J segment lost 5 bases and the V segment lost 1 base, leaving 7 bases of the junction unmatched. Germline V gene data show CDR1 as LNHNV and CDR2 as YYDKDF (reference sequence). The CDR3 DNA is TGTGCCACCAGCAGAGCGAGGGGACTAGCAGAAGATACGCAGTATTTT. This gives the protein CATSRARGLAEDTQYF.

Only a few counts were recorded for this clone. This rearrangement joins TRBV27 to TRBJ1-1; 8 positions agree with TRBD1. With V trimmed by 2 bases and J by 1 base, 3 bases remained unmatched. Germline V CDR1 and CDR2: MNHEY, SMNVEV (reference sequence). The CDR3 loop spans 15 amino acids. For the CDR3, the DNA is TGTGCCAGCAGTTTACTTGGGACAGGGAACACTGAAGCTTTCTTT. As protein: CASSLLGTGNTEAFF.